The source of this T cell receptor (beta chain) is a study of blood T cell repertoires in COVID-19. The ends were cut back, 9 bases at V and 8 bases at J, with 22 bases in the middle. CDR1 KGHSH and CDR2 LQKENI come from the germline V gene. The CDR3 is 14 amino acids. Only in-frame clones appear in the TCRdb table, and some are missing; sequencing was by immunoSEQ multiplex PCR. The repertoire consists of fewer than 250,000 clones, with about four fifths occurring once and the leading ten covering 8% to 13%. Sequencing was performed on peripheral blood. This TCR derives from a woman older than 75 with acute or convalescent COVID-19. This chain connects TRBV18 to TRBJ1-2; the D is unclear. DNA of the CDR3: TGTGCCAGTTCCGACCGGGGAGGTCGAGAGGGCTACACCTTC. Translating gives CASSDRGGREGYTF.